This T cell receptor beta chain is from a study of T cells after yellow fever vaccination. This clonotype occurred a few times. One entry per CDR3 protein, called by TCRdb with MiXCR from the 5' RACE reads. The data show 300,000 or so distinct CDR3 sequences, 7% to 9% seen once. In germline, CDR1 is KGHSH, CDR2 LQKENI. This CDR3 has 11 residues. The germline V and J ends were trimmed by 3 bases and 6 bases, with 2 bases remaining between them. The material sequenced was PBMCs, taken about 41 days after the first yellow fever vaccination. The TCR was taken from a man between 18 and 29 years old who received the YFV17D yellow fever vaccine. This rearrangement joins TRBV18 to TRBJ1-4, with D uncertain. In DNA form, the CDR3 reads TGTGCCAGCTCACCTGATGAAAAACTGTTTTTT. Protein: CASSPDEKLFF.